Shown below are 5 T cell receptor beta chains from a single sample sequenced in a study of shared clonotypes between healthy human individuals. This table comes from immunoSEQ multiplex PCR, and its TCRdb copy is limited to in-frame clones, with some not included. The top ten clones hold 9.5% to 15% of a sample with 450,000 to 500,000 clones, 81% of them seen once. Sequenced sample: PBMCs. The receptors stem from a middle-aged woman in good health. Some clones in this sample may be carry-over from other donors' samples.

This clone was counted a single time. A far larger clone lies a single base away; this is likely a read error. This rearrangement joins TRBV10-3 to TRBJ1-1; maybe TRBD1 (6 bases). V gave up 6 bases and J gave up 3 bases, with 14 bases separating them. Looked up from germline, CDR1 is ENHRY and CDR2 is SYGVKD. There are 14 residues in the CDR3. In nucleotides, the CDR3 is TGTGCCATCAGAGAGCGGGGGGCTTACACTGAAGCTTTCTTT. It codes for CAIRERGAYTEAFF.

The chain couples TRBV9 to TRBJ1-5; D may be TRBD1 (5 bases). The CDR3 length is 13 residues. From germline, CDR1 is SGDLS and CDR2 YYNGEE. Between the trimmed V and J ends, which lost 4 bases and 6 bases, there was a span of 11 bases. CDR3 amino acids: CASSRDQGQPQHF. DNA for the CDR3: TGTGCCAGCAGCCGAGACCAGGGTCAGCCCCAGCATTTT. The entire variable domain, with the rest obtained from reference TRBV9 and TRBJ1-5, is as follows: DSGVTQTPKHLITATGQRVTLRCSPRSGDLSVYWYQQSLDQGLQFLIQYYNGEERAKGNILERFSAQQFPDLHSELNLSSLELGDSALYFCASSRDQGQPQHFGDGTRLSIL.

The chain has TRBV5-1 and TRBJ2-1, with 10 positions matching TRBD2. CDR1 is SGHRS, CDR2 YFSETQ, per germline. The V and J ends lost 4 bases and 4 bases, in that order; junction bases with no gene match: 5. This CDR3 has 15 residues. CDR3 DNA: TGCGCCAGCAGCGAGGGACTAGCGTTTTACAATGAGCAGTTCTTC. Residues: CASSEGLAFYNEQFF.

This clone was observed a single time. V gene TRBV7-8 combines with J gene TRBJ2-7, with 9 bases fitting TRBD1. The CDR3 has 14 residues. Per the germline V gene, CDR1 is SGHVS and CDR2 is FQNEAQ. The V segment lost 5 bases and the J segment 2 bases; nucleotides outside the gene matches: 4. Here the CDR3 reads CASSRGQGAYEQYF. CDR3 coding DNA: TGTGCCAGCAGCCGGGGACAGGGAGCCTACGAGCAGTACTTC.

This clone was picked up a small number of times. The chain links TRBV6-4 to TRBJ2-1; maybe TRBD2 (5 bases). The ends were cut back, 5 bases at V and 6 bases at J, with 17 bases in the middle. Germline V lookup: CDR1 MRHNA, CDR2 SNTAGT. This CDR3 comprises 15 residues. CDR3 region: CASSSSATRGNEQFF. The CDR3 DNA reads TGTGCCAGCAGTTCCAGCGCCACCCGGGGCAATGAGCAGTTCTTC.